The 12 T cell receptor beta chains given below trace back to one sample, sequenced in a study of shared clonotypes between healthy human individuals. Some clones are missing from TCRdb's copy, which holds only in-frame ones; the method was immunoSEQ multiplex PCR. Among under 2,500,000 clones, 95% were seen once, and the ten largest hold around 0.13%. The material sequenced was naive CD4+ T cells sorted from blood. Subset specified: CD45RA+ positively selected. These receptors were obtained from a young man in good health.

V and J are TRBV7-6 and TRBJ1-4, with 7 bases fitting TRBD1. Germline V lookup: CDR1 SGHVS, CDR2 FNYEAQ. The CDR3 contains 16 residues. The V segment lost 5 bases and the J segment 3 bases; nucleotides outside the gene matches: 9. CDR3 loop: CASSTTRQGANEKLFF. The DNA for the CDR3 is TGTGCCAGCAGCACGACCCGACAGGGCGCTAATGAAAAACTGTTTTTT. Based on the CDR3 plus reference TRBV7-6 and TRBJ1-4, the full variable domain is GAGVSQSPRYKVTKRGQDVALRCDPISGHVSLYWYRQALGQGPEFLTYFNYEAQQDKSGLPNDRFSAERPEGSISTLTIQRTEQRDSAMYRCASSTTRQGANEKLFFGSGTQLSVL.

This clone came up once. The chain is built from TRBV7-9 and TRBJ2-5; 11 nucleotides agree with TRBD2. V trimming: 4 bases; J trimming: 5 bases; junction bases outside the gene matches: 15. Germline values: CDR1 SEHNR, CDR2 FQNEAQ (reference sequence). The CDR3 loop spans 18 amino acids. The CDR3 bases are TGTGCCAGCAGCTCGTCTTATATTACTAGCGGGAGCGTGGAGACCCAGTACTTC. It codes for CASSSSYITSGSVETQYF.

This chain links TRBV28 with TRBJ1-5, with TRBD1 matching over 7 bases. The CDR3 totals 15 residues. The V gene end was trimmed by 5 bases and the J gene end by 5 bases; junction bases not matched to a gene: 9. Germline V gene data show CDR1 as MDHEN and CDR2 as SYDVKM. The CDR3, as DNA: TGTGCCAGCAGTCTGACAGGGAATGGCGATCAGCCCCAGCATTTT. Protein sequence: CASSLTGNGDQPQHF. Filled out from reference TRBV28 and TRBJ1-5, the complete variable domain reads DVKVTQSSRYLVKRTGEKVFLECVQDMDHENMFWYRQDPGLGLRLIYFSYDVKMKEKGDIPEGYSVSREKKERFSLILESASTNQTSMYLCASSLTGNGDQPQHFGDGTRLSIL.

This chain uses TRBV2 with TRBJ1-1; 7 bases align to TRBD1. Germline CDR1 is SNHLY and CDR2 is FYNNEI. CDR3 length: 12 amino acids. Losses at the gene ends were 6 bases for V and 11 bases for J; bases not matched to a gene: 9. In DNA, the CDR3 is TGTGCCAGCAGGGATACAGGGGAGGGGGCTTTCTTT. It encodes CASRDTGEGAFF.

Here the CDR3 reads CASSISSGGQETQYF. CDR3 nucleotides: TGTGCCAGTAGTATATCTAGCGGGGGCCAAGAGACCCAGTACTTC. This chain joins TRBV19 and TRBJ2-5, with TRBD2 identical over 10 bases. The trim removed 2 bases at V and 1 base at J, leaving 1 base unmatched. This CDR3 contains 15 residues. Looked up from germline, CDR1 is LNHDA and CDR2 is SQIVND (reference sequence).

In DNA form, the CDR3 reads TGTGCCAGCAGCAGGACAGGGGCCAACTATGGCTACACCTTC. This codes for CASSRTGANYGYTF. J is TRBJ1-2 and V is TRBV11-2; 9 bases line up with TRBD1. The V gene's germline CDR1 is SGHAT and CDR2 FQNNGV. CDR3 length: 14 residues. V dropped 5 bases and J dropped 2; count of bases not matched to a gene: 3.

This sequence joins TRBV27 and TRBJ1-1, with no clear D. V was shortened by 7 bases and J by 4 bases, with 10 bases between the two germline ends. CDR1 is MNHEY and CDR2 is SMNVEV in the germline V gene (reference sequence). This CDR3 has 12 residues. In DNA, the CDR3 is TGTGCCAGCATACTCAGGAGCACTGAAGCTTTCTTT. Residues: CASILRSTEAFF.

This chain links TRBV6-6 with TRBJ2-5; TRBD2 matches at 12 bases. The CDR3 consists of 14 residues. Germline CDR1 MNHNY, CDR2 SVGAGI (reference sequence). V lost 6 bases and J lost 5; bases outside the gene matches: 4. The CDR3 reads CASSRGLAGETQYF. As DNA, the CDR3 is TGTGCCAGCAGCCGAGGACTAGCGGGGGAGACCCAGTACTTC.

V gene TRBV11-2 combines with J gene TRBJ1-1, with D possibly TRBD1 on 6 matching bases. The CDR3 is 15 amino acids. V was shortened by 4 bases and J by 6 bases, with 18 bases between the two germline ends. The germline V gene has CDR1 SGHAT and CDR2 FQNNGV. DNA for the CDR3: TGTGCCAGCAGCTCCAGGGGACTAATGGGCGCTGAAGCTTTCTTT. Residues: CASSSRGLMGAEAFF.

CDR3 coding DNA: TGTGCCAGCAGCTCAGGGGTAGGTGAGCAGTTCTTC. Translation: CASSSGVGEQFF. The chain employs TRBV11-3 and TRBJ2-1; perhaps TRBD1 as D (6 bases). CDR3 length: 12 residues. Germline assignment: CDR1 SGHNT and CDR2 YENEEA. Trimming removed 4 bases from V and 9 bases from J, with 10 bases in between. Combining the CDR3 with reference TRBV11-3 and TRBJ2-1 gives the whole variable domain EAGVVQSPRYKIIEKKQPVAFWCNPISGHNTLYWYLQNLGQGPELLIRYENEEAVDDSQLPKDRFSAERLKGVDSTLKIQPAELGDSAVYLCASSSGVGEQFFGPGTRLTVL.

To note about this clone: This sample includes further DNA sequences coding for the same CDR3. The chain combines TRBV18 with TRBJ1-1; no firm D call. Trimming removed 2 bases from V and 1 base from J, with 8 bases in between. The germline CDR1 and CDR2 sequences are KGHSH and LQKENI. This CDR3 spans 14 amino acids. CDR3 in amino acids: CASSPAVPNTEAFF. The CDR3 DNA follows: TGTGCCAGCTCACCAGCCGTCCCGAACACTGAAGCTTTCTTT.

The chain carries TRBV19 and TRBJ2-1, with D tentatively TRBD1 (5 bases). V was clipped by 3 bases and J by 0 bases, with 12 bases between them. The germline gives CDR1 LNHDA, CDR2 SQIVND (reference sequence). The length of the CDR3 is 16 residues. CDR3 nucleotide sequence: TGTGCCAGTAGTATTGAAGGGGCCGGCTCCTACAATGAGCAGTTCTTC. It specifies CASSIEGAGSYNEQFF. The full variable domain, completed using reference TRBV19 and TRBJ2-1, is DGGITQSPKYLFRKEGQNVTLSCEQNLNHDAMYWYRQDPGQGLRLIYYSQIVNDFQKGDIAEGYSVSREKKESFPLTVTSAQKNPTAFYLCASSIEGAGSYNEQFFGPGTRLTVL.